These 26 T cell receptor beta chains originate from one sample sequenced in a study of response to subunit inactivated influenza vaccine. TCRdb reanalysed the RT-PCR reads using MiXCR and keeps one entry per CDR3 protein. Of hundreds of thousands of distinct CDR3 sequences listed, approximately 12% were seen once; the top ten hold around 9.6%. The input for sequencing was PBMCs from blood, taken on the day of vaccination. The source of these receptors is a man aged 50-59 years who received an inactivated influenza vaccine.

The CDR3 DNA is TGTGCCAGCAGTACGAGTAGCCGGAACAATGAGCAGTTCTTC. Encoded protein: CASSTSSRNNEQFF. This rearrangement joins TRBV6-1 to TRBJ2-1; D ambiguous. Trimming stripped 5 bases from V and 5 bases from J, with 13 bases between. Per germline, CDR1 MNHNS and CDR2 SASEGT. The CDR3 covers 14 residues.

V and J are TRBV20-1 and TRBJ1-4; D is unclear. CDR1 and CDR2 from the germline V gene are DFQATT and SNEGSKA (reference sequence). Between the trimmed V and J ends, which lost 0 bases and 9 bases, there was a span of 17 bases. The CDR3 spans 15 residues. CDR3: CSARDFKIGSQKLFF. The CDR3 nucleotides are TGCAGTGCTAGAGATTTTAAGATCGGATCCCAAAAACTGTTTTTT.

This clonotype was seen more than once but under ten times. The chain couples TRBV9 to TRBJ2-1, with unresolved D. The CDR3 is 14 amino acids. Germline loops: CDR1 SGDLS, CDR2 YYNGEE. V shed 6 bases and J shed 7 bases, with 17 bases lying between them. In nucleotides, the CDR3 is TGTGCCAGCACCCCCGGAGTCTCGAAGAATGAGCAGTTCTTC. The encoded protein is CASTPGVSKNEQFF.

This clonotype has more than one count but fewer than ten. The genes are TRBV6-5 and TRBJ2-7; D gene ambiguous. Germline V CDR1 and CDR2: MNHEY, SVGAGI. V was shortened by 4 bases and J by 7 bases, with 17 bases between the two germline ends. The length of the CDR3 is 14 residues. CDR3 sequence: CASSFLQVKSEQYF. In DNA form, the CDR3 reads TGTGCCAGCAGTTTCCTCCAAGTCAAATCTGAGCAGTACTTC.

This clonotype has a count of ten or more. The chain is built from TRBV7-2 and TRBJ2-1; D unclear. Trimming removed 7 bases from V and 9 bases from J, with 19 bases in between. The CDR3 runs 14 residues. Germline V gene data show CDR1 as SGHTA and CDR2 as FQGNSA. CDR3 coding DNA: TGTGCCAGCACCCCCAATGCGGCTAGGATTGAGCAGTTCTTC. Its protein is CASTPNAARIEQFF.

The genes are TRBV3-1 and TRBJ2-3; 7 bases fit TRBD1. The CDR3 is made up of 15 amino acids. The ends lost 4 bases at V and 2 bases at J; junction bases unmatched: 6. Germline CDR1 reads LGHDT; CDR2 reads YNNKEL (reference sequence). The CDR3 is CASSPWDRATDTQYF. The CDR3 DNA follows: TGTGCCAGCAGCCCTTGGGACAGAGCCACAGATACGCAGTATTTT.

This chain links TRBV3-1 with TRBJ2-3; D may be TRBD1 (6 bases). CDR1 is LGHDT and CDR2 is YNNKEL in the germline V gene (reference sequence). The CDR3 is 15 amino acids. The V end was cut by 1 base, the J end by 1 base, with 9 bases between. This CDR3 is CASSQGWTGTDTQYF. The DNA for the CDR3 is TGTGCCAGCAGCCAAGGATGGACAGGCACAGATACGCAGTATTTT.

This rearrangement joins TRBV6-1 to TRBJ1-1; the match to TRBD1 covers 8 bases. The CDR3 has 16 amino acids. CDR1 MNHNS and CDR2 SASEGT come from the germline V gene. V lost 5 bases to trimming and J lost 7 bases; unmatched junction nucleotides: 15. The CDR3 bases are TGTGCCAGCAGTCGCCCGAGGGGGCAGGGGGCTGATGAAGCTTTCTTT. It is translated as CASSRPRGQGADEAFF.

The rearrangement uses TRBV20-1 and TRBJ2-5; a possible D gene is TRBD1 (5 bases). Germline CDR1 reads DFQATT; CDR2 reads SNEGSKA (reference sequence). CDR3 length: 14 residues. The V gene lost 4 bases and the J gene lost 6 bases, with 18 bases spanning the gap. The CDR3, as DNA: TGCAGTGCTAATAAGGGGCCCTTCACTCAGACCCAGTACTTC. It codes for CSANKGPFTQTQYF.

This clonotype was counted many times. This chain links TRBV14 with TRBJ1-1, with D unclear. The germline V gene has CDR1 SGHDN and CDR2 FVKESK. V lost 4 bases and J 1 base, leaving 13 bases between the germline ends. CDR3 size: 15 residues. CDR3 nucleotides: TGTGCCAGCAGCCTTGACTTACAGCCGAACACTGAAGCTTTCTTT. Amino acid sequence: CASSLDLQPNTEAFF.

This clonotype has ten or more counts. The chain carries TRBV3-1 and TRBJ2-2; D perhaps matches TRBD2 (6 bases). Looked up from germline, CDR1 is LGHDT and CDR2 is YNNKEL (reference sequence). V was pared by 4 bases and J by 6 bases, with 12 bases between. The CDR3 is 14 amino acids. The CDR3 coding sequence is TGTGCCAGCAGCCGCCGGGAGCCCCCCGGGGAGCTGTTTTTT. It yields the protein CASSRREPPGELFF. The full variable domain, with the rest looked up from reference TRBV3-1 and TRBJ2-2, is DTAVSQTPKYLVTQMGNDKSIKCEQNLGHDTMYWYKQDSKKFLKIMFSYNNKELIINETVPNRFSPKSPDKAHLNLHINSLELGDSAVYFCASSRREPPGELFFGEGSRLTVL.

This chain joins TRBV29-1 and TRBJ2-1, with TRBD2 matching over 10 bases. Germline lookup yields CDR1 SQVTM and CDR2 ANQGSEA. With V trimmed by 6 bases and J by 6 bases, 2 bases remained unmatched. The CDR3 runs 12 residues. The CDR3 nucleotides are TGCAGCGTGGGACTAGCGCTCAATGAGCAGTTCTTC. As protein: CSVGLALNEQFF.

This chain connects TRBV6-2 or TRBV6-3 to TRBJ2-1; 8 nucleotides match TRBD1. The germline V gene has CDR1 MNHEY and CDR2 SVGEGT. The CDR3 loop spans 16 amino acids. V was pared by 6 bases and J by 1 base, with 8 bases of the junction left unmatched. The CDR3 nucleotides read TGTGCCAGCAGCCAAATCGGGACAGGATCCTACAATGAGCAGTTCTTC. The encoded protein is CASSQIGTGSYNEQFF.

This chain uses TRBV7-9 with TRBJ2-7; no clear D. Trimming took 5 bases from V and 5 from J, leaving 16 bases between them. Germline V gene data show CDR1 as SEHNR and CDR2 as FQNEAQ (reference sequence). The CDR3 is 14 residues long. The DNA of the CDR3 is TGTGCCAGCAGCCCCGGGTTTCGACGTGACGAGCAGTACTTC. As protein: CASSPGFRRDEQYF.

The rearrangement joins TRBV20-1 to TRBJ1-2; 8 bases agree with TRBD1. CDR1 is DFQATT and CDR2 is SNEGSKA in the germline V gene (reference sequence). The junction had 7 bases not matched to a gene; V was cut back by 6 bases and J by 4 bases. This CDR3 is 13 amino acids long. This CDR3 reads CSARQGMGYGYTF. In DNA, the CDR3 is TGCAGTGCCCGACAGGGGATGGGCTATGGCTACACCTTC.

There are many counts of this clonotype. V gene TRBV12-3 or TRBV12-4 combines with J gene TRBJ2-1; D remains ambiguous. The V end was cut by 4 bases, the J end by 12 bases, with 10 bases between. The CDR3 is made up of 11 amino acids. The CDR3 region has the DNA TGTGCCAGCAGTTCCCAGGCTGCGCAGTTCTTC. As protein: CASSSQAAQFF.

The chain couples TRBV5-1 to TRBJ1-4; D may be TRBD1 (6 bases). Germline assignment: CDR1 SGHRS and CDR2 YFSETQ. V was trimmed by 3 bases and J by 0 bases, leaving 9 bases between them. CDR3 length: 15 residues. Here the CDR3 reads CASSSGHATNEKLFF. Here the CDR3 DNA reads TGCGCCAGCAGCTCGGGACATGCAACTAATGAAAAACTGTTTTTT.

The chain couples TRBV4-3 to TRBJ2-3, with unresolved D. The CDR3 sequence is 15 residues long. Germline V lookup: CDR1 LGHNA, CDR2 YSLEER. V was clipped by 0 bases and J by 4 bases, with 11 bases between them. The CDR3 sequence is CASSQEGLWADTQYF. The CDR3 bases are TGCGCCAGCAGCCAAGAAGGGTTATGGGCAGATACGCAGTATTTT.

This clonotype was detected a few times. The CDR3 nucleotides read TGCGCCAGCACAAGAGGGACAGGAGGCTATAGGACTGAAGCTTTCTTT. Residues: CASTRGTGGYRTEAFF. This rearrangement joins TRBV5-1 to TRBJ1-1; 8 bases agree with TRBD1. CDR3 length equals 16 residues. V lost 6 bases and J lost 5; bases outside the gene matches: 15. Per the germline V gene, CDR1 is SGHRS and CDR2 is YFSETQ. Based on the CDR3 plus reference TRBV5-1 and TRBJ1-1, the full variable domain is KAGVTQTPRYLIKTRGQQVTLSCSPISGHRSVSWYQQTPGQGLQFLFEYFSETQRNKGNFPGRFSGRQFSNSRSEMNVSTLELGDSALYLCASTRGTGGYRTEAFFGQGTRLTVV.

This clonotype was seen a handful of times. This sequence joins TRBV5-1 and TRBJ2-5; weak D call: TRBD2 (5 bases). This CDR3 region has 15 residues. Trimming removed 0 bases from V and 5 bases from J, with 14 bases in between. Germline assignment: CDR1 SGHRS and CDR2 YFSETQ. CDR3 sequence (DNA): TGCGCCAGCAGCTTGGCGGGAAATCTTCGGGAGACCCAGTACTTC. It is translated as CASSLAGNLRETQYF.

The rearrangement links TRBV27 to TRBJ1-5; no clear D. The CDR3 totals 15 residues. The germline V gene has CDR1 MNHEY and CDR2 SMNVEV (reference sequence). Trimming cost V 3 bases and J 4 bases, with 13 bases left between them. The CDR3 loop reads CASSFRGPPNQPQHF. As DNA, the CDR3 is TGTGCCAGCAGTTTTCGCGGGCCCCCGAATCAGCCCCAGCATTTT.

The rearrangement links TRBV12-3 or TRBV12-4 to TRBJ2-1; 7 bases fit TRBD2. Unmatched junction bases numbered 9, after V lost 7 bases and J lost 6 bases. The CDR3 is 14 amino acids. The CDR3 coding sequence is TGTGCCAGCACCATTAGGCGGGGGTCCAATGAGCAGTTCTTC. This gives the protein CASTIRRGSNEQFF.

This clonotype was seen a few times. The J gene is TRBJ2-2, the V gene TRBV5-5; TRBD2 aligns across 9 bases. This CDR3 has 17 amino acids. V lost 1 base to trimming and J lost 0 bases; unmatched junction nucleotides: 4. The germline CDR1 and CDR2 sequences are SGHKS and YYEKEE (reference sequence). The CDR3 sequence is CASSLSASGTNTGELFF. The CDR3 bases are TGTGCCAGCAGCTTGTCGGCTAGCGGGACGAACACCGGGGAGCTGTTTTTT.

This clonotype was detected a few times. The chain combines TRBV24-1 with TRBJ2-5; TRBD2 agrees at 8 bases. V trimming: 3 bases; J trimming: 5 bases; junction bases outside the gene matches: 10. The CDR3 consists of 16 residues. The germline gives CDR1 KGHDR, CDR2 SFDVKD. The CDR3 DNA follows: TGTGCCACCAGTGATCGGGTTGCGGGGGGAAGTGAGACCCAGTACTTC. Translated, it gives CATSDRVAGGSETQYF.

In this sample, this clonotype turned up a few times. This rearrangement joins TRBV10-3 to TRBJ2-3; TRBD2 is a possible D gene (5 bases). Germline CDR1 reads ENHRY; CDR2 reads SYGVKD. V was cut by 6 bases and J by 2 bases, with 12 bases left in between. CDR3 length equals 14 residues. The CDR3 DNA is TGTGCCATCAGGGAAGAGGGTTTCACAGATACGCAGTATTTT. It specifies CAIREEGFTDTQYF.

The chain couples TRBV29-1 to TRBJ2-3, with D possibly matching TRBD2 (6 bases). V was cut by 7 bases and J by 5 bases, with 19 bases left in between. Germline V lookup: CDR1 SQVTM, CDR2 ANQGSEA. This CDR3 is 14 amino acids long. CDR3 region: CSAHPGVLKDTQYF. The DNA of the CDR3 is TGCAGCGCCCACCCGGGGGTCCTTAAAGATACGCAGTATTTT.